This TCR beta chain was sequenced for a study of control samples from healthy donors and cancer patients. Sequenced by immunoSEQ multiplex PCR; TCRdb stores in-frame clones only, minus some. Here the sample spans some 130,000 clones, approximately 94% being singletons. Germline V CDR1 and CDR2: KGHSH, LQKENI. The CDR3 covers 13 residues. Unmatched junction bases numbered 7, after V lost 8 bases and J lost 5 bases. The chain carries TRBV18 and TRBJ2-7; 9 bases align to TRBD1. Sequencing was performed on PBMCs. The clonotype comes from a man aged 45-65 years with head and neck cancer. DNA of the CDR3: TGTGCCAGCGGGGGACAGGGTCGCGACGAGCAGTACTTC. Protein product: CASGGQGRDEQYF.